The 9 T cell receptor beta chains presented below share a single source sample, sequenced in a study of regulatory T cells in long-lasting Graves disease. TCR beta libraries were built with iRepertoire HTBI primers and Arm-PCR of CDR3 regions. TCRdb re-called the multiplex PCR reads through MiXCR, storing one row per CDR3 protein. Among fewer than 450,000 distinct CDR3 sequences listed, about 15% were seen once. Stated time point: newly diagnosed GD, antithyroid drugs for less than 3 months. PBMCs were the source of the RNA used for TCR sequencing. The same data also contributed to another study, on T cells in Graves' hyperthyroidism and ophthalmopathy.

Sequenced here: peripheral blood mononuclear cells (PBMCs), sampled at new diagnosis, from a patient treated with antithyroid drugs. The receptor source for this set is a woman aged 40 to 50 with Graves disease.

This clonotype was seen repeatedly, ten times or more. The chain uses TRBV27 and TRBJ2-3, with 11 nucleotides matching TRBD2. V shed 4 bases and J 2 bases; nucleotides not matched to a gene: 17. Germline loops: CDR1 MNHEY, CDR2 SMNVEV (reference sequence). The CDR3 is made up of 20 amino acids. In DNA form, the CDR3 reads TGTGCCAGCAGTTACCGGGCAGAACTAGCGGGAGATGCGAACACAGATACGCAGTATTTT. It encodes CASSYRAELAGDANTDTQYF.

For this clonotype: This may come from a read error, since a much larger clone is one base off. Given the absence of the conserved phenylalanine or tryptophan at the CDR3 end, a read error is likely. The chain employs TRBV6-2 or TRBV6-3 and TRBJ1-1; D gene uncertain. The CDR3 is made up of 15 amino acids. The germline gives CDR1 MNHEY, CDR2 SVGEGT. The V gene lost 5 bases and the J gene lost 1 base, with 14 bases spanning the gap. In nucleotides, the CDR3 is TGTGCCAGCAGTGATCGATTCCGGCGGAACACTGAAGCTTTCTCT. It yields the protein CASSDRFRRNTEAFS.

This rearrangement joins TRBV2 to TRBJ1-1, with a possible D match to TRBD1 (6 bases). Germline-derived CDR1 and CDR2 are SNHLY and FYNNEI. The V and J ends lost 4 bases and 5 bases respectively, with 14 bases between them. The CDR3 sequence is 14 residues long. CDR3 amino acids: CASSAPVQGTEAFF. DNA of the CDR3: TGTGCCAGCAGTGCTCCCGTACAGGGAACTGAAGCTTTCTTT.

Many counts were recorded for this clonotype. CDR3 DNA sequence: TGTGCCTGGAGTGCCCCCCCAGTTCCTGAAGCTTTCTTT. This encodes CAWSAPPVPEAFF. This chain uses TRBV30 with TRBJ1-1; no reliable D call. The CDR3 runs to 13 residues. The germline V gene encodes CDR1 GTSNPN and CDR2 SVGIG (reference sequence). Trimming removed 1 base at V and 6 bases at J, with 12 bases between. Complete variable domain (other parts from reference TRBV30 and TRBJ1-1): SQTIHQWPATLVQPVGSPLSLECTVEGTSNPNLYWYRQAAGRGLQLLFYSVGIGQISSEVPQNLSASRPQDRQFILSSKKLLLSDSGFYLCAWSAPPVPEAFFGQGTRLTVV.

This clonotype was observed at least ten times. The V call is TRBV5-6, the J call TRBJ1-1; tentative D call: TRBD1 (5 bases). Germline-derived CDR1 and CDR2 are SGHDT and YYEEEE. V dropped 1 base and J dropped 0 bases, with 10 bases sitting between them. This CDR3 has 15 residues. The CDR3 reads CASSLSPGLNTEAFF. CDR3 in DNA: TGTGCCAGCAGCTTGAGCCCAGGGCTGAACACTGAAGCTTTCTTT.

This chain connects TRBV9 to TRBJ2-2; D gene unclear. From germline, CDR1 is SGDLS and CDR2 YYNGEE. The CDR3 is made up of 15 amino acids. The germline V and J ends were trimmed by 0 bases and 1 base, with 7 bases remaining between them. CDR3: CASSVGVGNTGELFF. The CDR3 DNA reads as TGTGCCAGCAGCGTAGGTGTGGGGAACACCGGGGAGCTGTTTTTT.

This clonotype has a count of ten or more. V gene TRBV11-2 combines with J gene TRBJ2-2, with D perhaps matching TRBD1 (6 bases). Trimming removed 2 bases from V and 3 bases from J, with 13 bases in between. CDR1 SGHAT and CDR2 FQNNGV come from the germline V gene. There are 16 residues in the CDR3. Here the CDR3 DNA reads TGTGCCAGCAGCTTATATCTGGGGGCGGACACCGGGGAGCTGTTTTTT. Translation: CASSLYLGADTGELFF.

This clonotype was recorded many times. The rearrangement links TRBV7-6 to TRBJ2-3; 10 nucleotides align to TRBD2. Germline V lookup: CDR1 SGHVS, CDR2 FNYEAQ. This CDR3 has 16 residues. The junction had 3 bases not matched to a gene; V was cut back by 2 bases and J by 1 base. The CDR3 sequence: CASSLIGTSGTDTQYF. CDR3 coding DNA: TGTGCCAGCAGCTTAATCGGGACTAGCGGCACAGATACGCAGTATTTT.

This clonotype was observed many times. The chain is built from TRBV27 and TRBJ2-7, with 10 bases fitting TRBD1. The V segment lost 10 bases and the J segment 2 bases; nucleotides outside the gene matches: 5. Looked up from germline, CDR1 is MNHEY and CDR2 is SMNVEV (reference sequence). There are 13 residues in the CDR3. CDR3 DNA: TGTGCCAAACCGGGACAGGGGACCTACGAGCAGTACTTC. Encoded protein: CAKPGQGTYEQYF.